These 10 T cell receptor beta chains share one sample of origin, sequenced in a study of blood T cell repertoires in COVID-19. Data came from immunoSEQ multiplex PCR; TCRdb stores just in-frame clones and leaves some out. Among 250,000 to 300,000 clones listed, about nine tenths were seen once. The sequencing sample was made of peripheral blood. The receptors here all came from a woman aged 45 to 65 who had recovered from COVID-19.

This chain uses TRBV20-1 with TRBJ1-1; D not certain. The V gene lost 3 bases and the J gene lost 1 base, with 9 bases spanning the gap. The V gene's germline CDR1 is DFQATT and CDR2 SNEGSKA (reference sequence). The CDR3 length is 13 residues. CDR3 amino acids: CSASGRQNTEAFF. The CDR3 coding sequence is TGCAGTGCTAGTGGCAGGCAGAACACTGAAGCTTTCTTT.

The V call is TRBV29-1, the J call TRBJ2-3; TRBD2 matches at 11 bases. Trimming took 7 bases from V and 3 from J; bases not matched to a gene: 9. Germline V gene sequence: CDR1 SQVTM, CDR2 ANQGSEA. The CDR3 extends over 15 amino acids. The CDR3 here is CSARTSGRMTDTQYF. Here the CDR3 DNA reads TGCAGCGCCAGAACTAGCGGGAGAATGACAGATACGCAGTATTTT.

The chain links TRBV9 to TRBJ1-6; no clear D. CDR3 length: 14 residues. V lost 4 bases, J lost 9 bases, and 14 bases lay in between. Germline V gene lookup returns CDR1 SGDLS and CDR2 YYNGEE. The CDR3 sequence is CASSNNLGSSPLHF. The CDR3 nucleotides are TGTGCCAGCAGCAATAACCTTGGGAGTTCACCCCTCCACTTT.

The chain links TRBV5-1 to TRBJ2-2, with 7 bases that match TRBD1. The CDR3 has 16 amino acids. Germline V CDR1 and CDR2: SGHRS, YFSETQ. Trimming cost V 0 bases and J 4 bases; bases outside gene matches: 6. The CDR3 protein is CASSLDTRQGTGELFF. In nucleotides, the CDR3 is TGCGCCAGCAGCTTGGACACTCGACAGGGCACCGGGGAGCTGTTTTTT.

This rearrangement joins TRBV24-1 to TRBJ2-1, with 9 bases lining up with TRBD1. CDR3 length: 15 residues. Germline trimming cut 3 bases from V and 8 bases from J; bases unmatched to any gene: 7. Per the germline V gene, CDR1 is KGHDR and CDR2 is SFDVKD. The chain's CDR3 is CATSDPRTGADEQFF. In nucleotides, the CDR3 is TGTGCCACCAGTGATCCCCGGACAGGGGCGGATGAGCAGTTCTTC.

DNA for the CDR3: TGTGCCTCGACAGGGATCAGCTATGGCTACACCTTC. Translation: CASTGISYGYTF. The chain combines TRBV30 with TRBJ1-2; 7 bases are shared with TRBD1. Germline CDR1 and CDR2: GTSNPN and SVGIG (reference sequence). V was pared by 7 bases and J by 4 bases, with 6 bases of the junction left unmatched. This CDR3 has 12 amino acids.

The genes are TRBV5-4 and TRBJ1-3, with 8 bases aligning to TRBD1. Germline V gene data show CDR1 as SGHNT and CDR2 as YYREEE (reference sequence). Trimming cost V 4 bases and J 2 bases; bases outside gene matches: 2. The CDR3 is 14 amino acids. CDR3 bases: TGTGCCAGCAGCAGGACAGGGACTGGAAACACCATATATTTT. It yields the protein CASSRTGTGNTIYF.

The chain combines TRBV19 with TRBJ2-7; 7 positions match TRBD2. V lost 3 bases and J lost 5; bases outside the gene matches: 7. The CDR3 covers 14 residues. In germline, CDR1 is LNHDA, CDR2 SQIVND (reference sequence). CDR3 protein: CASSINAGAHEQYF. In nucleotides, the CDR3 is TGTGCCAGTAGTATCAACGCGGGAGCCCACGAGCAGTACTTC.

CDR3 sequence: CASSPPPGSPGNTIYF. The CDR3 coding sequence is TGTGCCAGCTCACCACCCCCCGGGTCCCCTGGAAACACCATATATTTT. The chain couples TRBV18 to TRBJ1-3; D unresolved. The V end lost 0 bases, the J end lost 2 bases, and 11 bases lay between the germline ends. The CDR3 contains 16 residues. The V gene's germline CDR1 is KGHSH and CDR2 LQKENI.

The chain combines TRBV6-2 or TRBV6-3 with TRBJ1-2; D not resolved. Germline V gene data show CDR1 as MNHEY and CDR2 as SVGEGT. CDR3 length: 12 amino acids. Trimming shortened V by 2 bases and J by 5 bases, and 6 bases separated the two germline ends. CDR3 sequence (DNA): TGTGCCAGCAGTTACCCCCGTTATGGCTACACCTTC. Residues: CASSYPRYGYTF.